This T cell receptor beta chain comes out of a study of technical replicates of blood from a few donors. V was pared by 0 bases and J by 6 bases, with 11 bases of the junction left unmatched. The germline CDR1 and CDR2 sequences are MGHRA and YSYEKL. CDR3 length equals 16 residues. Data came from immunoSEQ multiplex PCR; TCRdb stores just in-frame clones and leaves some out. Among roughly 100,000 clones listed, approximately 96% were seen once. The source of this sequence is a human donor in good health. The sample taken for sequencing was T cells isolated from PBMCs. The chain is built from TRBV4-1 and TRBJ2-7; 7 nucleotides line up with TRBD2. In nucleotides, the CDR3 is TGCGCCAGCAGCCAAGAATGGGGCGGGAGACTGGGCGAGCAGTACTTC. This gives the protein CASSQEWGGRLGEQYF.